This T cell receptor (beta chain) originates from a study of cytomegalovirus exposure and HLA in healthy donors. Study-level points and caveats: Approximately 160 TCR beta chains were listed as cytomegalovirus-associated. As confirmed in vitro, a few CMV-associated chains were specific for CMV antigens. Using the classifier, cytomegalovirus status was reportedly diagnosed with high specificity and sensitivity.

As concerns this clone: Antigen specificity is unknown.

It was the approximately 110-subject validation cohort, separate from the roughly 700-subject first cohort, to which the donors belonged. Sequencing was performed with immunoSEQ multiplex PCR; in TCRdb, only in-frame clones are kept and a portion is missing. The sample lists approximately 150,000 clones, just under 90% occurring once. This TCR derives from a woman in her twenties or thirties in good health and CMV-seronegative. Material for sequencing was PBMCs.

CDR3 protein: CASSESIGQIYGYTF. CDR3 bases: TGCGCCAGCAGTGAGTCGATCGGACAGATCTATGGCTACACCTTC. V gene TRBV10-1 combines with J gene TRBJ1-2, with D perhaps TRBD1 (6 bases). V was shortened by 0 bases and J by 4 bases, with 12 bases between the two germline ends. There are 15 residues in the CDR3. The germline gives CDR1 WNHNN, CDR2 SYGVQD (reference sequence).